This T cell receptor beta chain was found in a study of cytomegalovirus exposure and HLA in healthy donors (dated by TCRdb to 2017 to 2019). Study-wide context: In an earlier analysis of about 560 of the donors, 276 Gb of sequence data and 120 million or so unique TCR beta sequences from about 180 million T cells were reported. To predict cytomegalovirus infection status, the study brought together high-throughput TCR immunosequencing, statistical association of individual TCRs with disease status, and machine learning. An earlier analysis of roughly 600 of the donors used high-throughput TCR beta sequencing to judge whether each TCR beta V gene segment behaved as functional or pseudogenic. Donor age, sex, ethnicity and CMV serostatus were collected together with the repertoire data. A later genetic analysis took genome-wide SNP genotypes for about 55% of the 666 donors and used that subset as a discovery cohort. Among some 410 genotyped donors of the cohort, an average of roughly 230,000 unique TCR beta nucleotide sequences was sequenced per donor, of which about 19% were non-productive. Of the 398 genotyped donors, 81% were placed in the genetic ancestry cluster associated with self-reported Caucasian donors. The number of donors typed differed by locus, with roughly 620-630 for A, B, C, DRB1 and DQB1, 522 for DQA1, about 610 for DPA1, and approximately 470 for DPB1. Both class I and class II loci were covered by HLA typing, at four-digit resolution. Rather than using new phenotypic data, the later analysis identified candidate immune exposures from TCR beta sequences and from how often those sequences occurred across donors. The study profiled the T cell repertoires of about 640 subjects by immunosequencing and related them to cytomegalovirus serostatus. Roughly five DR-DQ haplotypes were handled as single units for association and clustering because linkage in the cohort was strong. An early release covering roughly 580 HLA-typed donors comprised 250 to 350 gigabases of sequencing data and 85 million to 100 million unique TCR sequences. The study aimed to test whether signatures of past pathogen exposure could be identified by cataloging public T cell receptors. A later analysis re-analyzed previously published TCR beta repertoires from 600 to 850 donors and added high-resolution HLA genotyping to study TCR occurrence patterns. Every repertoire in the discovery cohort had been generated on one and the same sequencing platform. A separate validation cohort of some 130 different subjects was used in addition to the roughly 720-subject first cohort. Study-level results and caveats: According to a later analysis, most CMV-associated TCR beta chains appeared to be HLA-restricted, and the HLA associations seemed to be driven largely by CMV exposure. Assigning TCR associations to individual alleles was difficult when HLA alleles, especially DR and DQ, strongly co-occurred. An earlier analysis of 587 of the donors showed that most TCR beta V segments appeared in productive rearrangements either about 87% or about 30% of the time, which broadly matched IMGT annotations. An association between a missense DCLRE1C variant and V-gene and J-gene trimming of TCR beta chains was found in a later genetic analysis and replicated in an independent cohort. The classifier was reported to diagnose cytomegalovirus status with high specificity and sensitivity in both the original and validation cohorts. Specific HLA alleles were associated with 15,000 to 20,000 TCR beta sequences at a false discovery rate of 0.05 in a later analysis. Because counts were too low, about 17 rarely observed V segments, including chromosome 9 orphons, were excluded from the earlier analysis of 587 of the donors. A group of highly shared sequence variants was considered likely to be a technical artifact of the sequencing pipeline. The authors suggested that the approach could potentially be extended to other disease states and immunological phenotypes. Across donors, most TCR sequences were observed very rarely, whereas some public TCRs were present in many individuals. In a later genetic analysis, fewer N-insertions in productive TCRs were reported among donors in an Asian-associated ancestry cluster than the roughly 700-donor mean. Because some donors lacked HLA typing at each locus, the association tests relied only on the typed subset. A further reported finding was that TCR beta sequences accurately predicted the HLA-A and HLA-B alleles for most subjects in the first cohort. Three of the identified cytomegalovirus-associated TCR beta chains were confirmed in vitro to be specific for cytomegalovirus antigens. Linkage disequilibrium might explain the correlated functional status among segregating V segments, but an unknown experimental factor could not be excluded. Because the 87-base-pair reads could not distinguish some IMGT-functional V segments, including TRBV6-2 and TRBV6-3, those segments were excluded. A later analysis found that TCR association rates varied across HLA loci, with DRB1 alleles showing the most associated TCRs and HLA-C alleles the fewest. A later analysis found that HLA-associated TCR beta chains were more clonally expanded and had lower generation probabilities than equally common non-associated chains. The only immune exposure information available for the cohort was CMV serostatus. In a later analysis, several top co-occurrence clusters were reported to appear linked to parvovirus B19, influenza, CMV and Epstein-Barr virus. The cohort was sequenced for TCR beta chains only, and without alpha or paired-chain data the features that could be detected were limited. Presence/absence analyses assumed roughly uniform sequencing depth across donors, an assumption that may not hold. A total of about 150 TCR beta chains were listed by the study as associated with cytomegalovirus.

The cohort consisted of 600 to 750 healthy bone marrow donors. Cohort members were all nominally healthy when sampled, although unrecorded immune exposures were likely present. The donor tested CMV seronegative, placing the donor among the 350 to 400 seronegative members of the cohort. A peripheral blood sample was collected from each donor, and TCR beta sequencing was performed on peripheral blood mononuclear cells. Genomic DNA extraction from the blood cell samples was performed with the Qiagen DNeasy Blood Extraction Kit. With respect to this clone: Its cognate antigen has yet to be identified.

Receptor amplification or capture employed the immunoSEQ multiplex PCR assay. A mixture of 60 forward primers for TCR Vbeta segments and 13 reverse primers for TCR Jbeta segments was used in the multiplex PCR. The CDR3 region of rearranged TCR beta genes was amplified from genomic DNA with a multiplex PCR assay. The Illumina HiSeq System was used to sequence the amplified TCR beta libraries as 87-base-pair reads. The original pipeline was this. A later analysis tallied approximately 87 million unique TCR beta chains across the approximately 670 repertoires, and about 12 million of those chains were shared by two or more donors. To remove PCR and sequencing errors, raw reads were error-corrected and collapsed into unique sequences using a nearest-neighbor algorithm that merged closely related sequences. V, D and J gene segments were assigned by aligning CDR3 sequences to IMGT reference sequences. For a sequence to be retained, a match of at least six nucleotides was required to both a V gene segment and a J gene segment. Rearrangements were called productive when the CDR3 lacked stop codons and stayed in frame with V and J; all others were non-productive. Following IMGT convention, CDR3 was defined as the stretch from the second conserved V-encoded cysteine to the conserved J-encoded phenylalanine. The earlier analysis of about 560 of the donors excluded any sequence lacking an unambiguous match to a single V gene segment. In an earlier analysis of roughly 600 of the donors, a V segment was called functional when productive rearrangements were above 56.7%, and segregating when the standard deviation between donors exceeded 5%. A statistical classification framework was developed to diagnose cytomegalovirus status using the catalog of TCR beta chain sequences. In a later analysis, V and J genes were assigned by comparing TCR nucleotide sequences against IMGT/GENE-DB human TR gene sequences. Using the TCRdist pipeline, a later analysis assigned CDR3 sequences along with most-parsimonious VDJ recombination scenarios. In a later analysis, each TCR beta chain was defined by its CDR3 amino acid sequence together with its V-gene family, and reads lacking a unique V-gene family were excluded. In a later analysis, approximately 640 highly shared, low-generation-probability nucleotide sequences were removed to address suspected cross-contamination and a sequencing artifact. In a later analysis, a clonal expansion index for each public chain was calculated from normalized within-repertoire ranks of inferred template counts. Generation probabilities in a later analysis came from a VDJ recombination model fitted to out-of-frame rearrangements, and those results were checked against IGoR. Hypergeometric tests were used in a later analysis to score TCR-TCR, TCR-HLA and TCR-CMV co-occurrence, with a repertoire-size bias correction applied to the TCR pairs. To estimate false discovery rates, a later analysis permuted the HLA or CMV assignments 20 times. In a later analysis, co-occurring TCRs were grouped using DBSCAN, and TCRdist sequence similarity was added for clustering within HLA-allele-positive subsets. For co-occurrence clustering, repertoires with fewer than 30,000 or more than 120,000 public chains were excluded, along with a handful of repertoires with anomalous nucleotide sharing. This is the immuneACCESS table as TCRdb keeps it, with only in-frame sequences that have V and J called. A part of the clones is gone; compared with another copy, unresolved V genes explain less than half, and the rest is unexplained. V, J and clone size derive from that table, while D and trimming were established from the DNA sequence. The table for this sample records under 200,000 clones. 6.5% of the sample lies in the top ten.

The CDR3 runs 13 residues from the cysteine to the phenylalanine. Only CDR3 DNA is held: 39 bases, read in frame from base 1. V trim: 2 bases; J trim: 5 bases; unmatched bases: 4. CDR1 and CDR2 were assigned from the germline V gene (reference sequence) as GTSNPN and SVGIG. The sequence links TRBV30 to TRBJ1-2; the junction holds 8 bases that match TRBD1. The specimen sequenced was PBMCs. The sequence was collected from a young man in good health and CMV-seronegative. At the DNA level, the sequence is TGTGCCTGGAGTAATTGGACAGGGTATGGCTACACCTTC. Its coded protein is CAWSNWTGYGYTF.